What follows are 12 T cell receptor beta chains derived from one specimen sequenced in a study of blood T cells in healthy people across ages. A second PCR of 7 to 11 cycles used a sample-barcoded 5' primer and a J-beta primer mix. TCRdb itself ran the 5' RACE reads through MiXCR, one entry per CDR3 protein. The sample lists about 1.5 million distinct CDR3 sequences; about 42% were seen once. Sequencing used blood. These receptors all come from a woman between 18 and 29 years old in good health.

The table lists this clonotype with a few counts. CDR3 loop: CASSKKERQGLAAKNIQYF. The CDR3 nucleotides read TGTGCCAGCAGCAAAAAGGAGAGGCAGGGTCTAGCTGCCAAAAACATTCAGTACTTC. The chain uses TRBV21-1 and TRBJ2-4; the DNA was not compared with TRBD1, the D call given in the table. TRBV21-1 is deemed a pseudogene. The CDR3 runs to 19 residues.

J is TRBJ1-3 and V is TRBV12-3 or TRBV12-4, with D tentatively TRBD1 (6 bases). The V gene lost 8 bases and the J gene lost 0 bases, with 11 bases spanning the gap. CDR3 length: 14 amino acids. The CDR3, as DNA: TGTGCCAGCGACAGGAATCACTCTGGAAACACCATATATTTT. Amino acid sequence: CASDRNHSGNTIYF.

This rearrangement joins TRBV20-1 to TRBJ1-2; TRBD1 agrees at 10 bases. V gave up 1 base and J gave up 9 bases; unmatched junction bases: 14. Germline V lookup: CDR1 DFQATT, CDR2 SNEGSKA (reference sequence). The CDR3 is 16 amino acids. CDR3 in DNA: TGCAGTGCTAGAGTCCAACCCGGGACAGGGGTGTACAGCTACACCTTC. It specifies CSARVQPGTGVYSYTF.

This clonotype was counted ten times or more. The chain employs TRBV5-1 and TRBJ2-5; D is undetermined. Germline assignment: CDR1 SGHRS and CDR2 YFSETQ. This CDR3 is 16 amino acids long. Trimming left V 0 bases short and J 0 bases short, with 12 bases between. CDR3 in DNA: TGCGCCAGCAGCTTGGGGCAGGTACACAACCAAGAGACCCAGTACTTC. This translates into CASSLGQVHNQETQYF.

This clonotype turned up a few times. This chain joins TRBV7-2 and TRBJ1-2; D ambiguous. The CDR3 totals 13 residues. Germline V gives CDR1 SGHTA, CDR2 FQGNSA. Trimming cost V 5 bases and J 5 bases, with 12 bases left between them. The CDR3 DNA reads TGTGCCAGCAGCGGGAGTAGGGTGTATGGCTACACCTTC. Translating it yields CASSGSRVYGYTF.

This chain uses TRBV20-1 with TRBJ1-1, with 9 bases lining up with TRBD1. The germline V gene encodes CDR1 DFQATT and CDR2 SNEGSKA (reference sequence). With V trimmed by 1 base and J by 5 bases, 8 bases remained unmatched. The CDR3 consists of 15 residues. The CDR3 region has the DNA TGCAGTGCTAGAGTCCTGGGACAGGGAAGGACTGAAGCTTTCTTT. Its translation is CSARVLGQGRTEAFF.

This clonotype was counted a few times. This chain joins TRBV20-1 and TRBJ2-3, with TRBD2 matching over 12 bases. The CDR3 is made up of 18 amino acids. CDR1 DFQATT and CDR2 SNEGSKA come from the germline V gene (reference sequence). V shed 2 bases and J 0 bases; nucleotides not matched to a gene: 9. CDR3 sequence reads: CSARTTSGGPPSTDTQYF. The CDR3 nucleotides read TGCAGTGCTAGAACAACTAGCGGGGGGCCTCCTAGCACAGATACGCAGTATTTT.

The V call is TRBV29-1, the J call TRBJ2-2; 7 bases are shared with TRBD1. CDR1 SQVTM and CDR2 ANQGSEA come from the germline V gene. V lost 7 bases, J lost 4 bases, and 9 bases stayed unmatched. This CDR3 is built from 14 residues. The CDR3 loop is CSAKGQTITGELFF. The CDR3 nucleotides are TGCAGCGCCAAGGGACAGACAATCACCGGGGAGCTGTTTTTT.

A note on this clonotype: A single base separates this from a much larger clone, so it may be a read error. The rearrangement joins TRBV9 to TRBJ2-7, with D maybe TRBD2 (6 bases). Trimming stripped 2 bases from V and 7 bases from J, with 19 bases between. This CDR3 is 15 amino acids long. The germline gives CDR1 SGDLS, CDR2 YYNGEE. The CDR3 spells CASSVDGGRYDEQYF. In DNA form, the CDR3 reads TGTGCCAGCAGCGTTGATGGGGGGAGGTACGATGAGCAGTACTTC. Using reference TRBV9 and TRBJ2-7 for the parts outside the CDR3, the full variable domain is DSGVTQTPKHLITATGQRVTLRCSPRSGDLSVYWYQQSLDQGLQFLIQYYNGEERAKGNILERFSAQQFPDLHSELNLSSLELGDSALYFCASSVDGGRYDEQYFGPGTRLTVT.

Concerning this clonotype itself: The junction departs from germline at one end; a sequencing error may be responsible. This rearrangement joins TRBV20-1 to TRBJ2-1; 9 bases map to TRBD1. Per the germline V gene, CDR1 is DFQATT and CDR2 is SNEGSKA (reference sequence). The length of the CDR3 is 14 residues. The DNA of the CDR3 is TGCTGTGCAGCGGGTCGGGGACAGGGCTATGAGCAGTTCTTC. This gives the protein CCAAGRGQGYEQFF.

The rearrangement uses TRBV12-3 or TRBV12-4 and TRBJ2-3; TRBD2 matches 16 bases. Losses at the gene ends were 4 bases for V and 10 bases for J; bases not matched to a gene: 17. The CDR3 has 19 residues. The CDR3 spells CASSSYTGLAGGPPGAQYF. CDR3 coding DNA: TGTGCCAGCAGTTCCTATACGGGACTAGCGGGGGGGCCCCCCGGGGCGCAGTATTTT.

The table lists this clonotype with a few counts. The V gene is TRBV6-2 or TRBV6-3, the J gene TRBJ2-6; D is possibly TRBD2 (5 bases). The ends were cut back, 8 bases at V and 0 bases at J, with 17 bases in the middle. CDR3 length: 17 residues. Germline CDR1 is MNHEY and CDR2 is SVGEGT. In DNA, the CDR3 is TGTGCCAGCTCTGGAGGTTCCCCCCTCTCTGGGGCCAACGTCCTGACTTTC. The encoded protein is CASSGGSPLSGANVLTF.